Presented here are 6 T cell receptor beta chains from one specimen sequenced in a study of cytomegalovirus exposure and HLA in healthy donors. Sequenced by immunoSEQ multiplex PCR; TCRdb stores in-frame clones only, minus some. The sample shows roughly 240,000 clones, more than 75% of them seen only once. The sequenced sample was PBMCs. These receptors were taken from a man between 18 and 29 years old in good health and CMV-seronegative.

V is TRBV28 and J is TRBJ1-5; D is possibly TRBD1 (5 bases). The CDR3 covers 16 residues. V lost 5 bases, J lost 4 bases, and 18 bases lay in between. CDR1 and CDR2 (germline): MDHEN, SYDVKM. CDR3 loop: CASSQPGQGANQPQHF. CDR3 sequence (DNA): TGTGCCAGCAGTCAACCGGGTCAGGGTGCAAATCAGCCCCAGCATTTT. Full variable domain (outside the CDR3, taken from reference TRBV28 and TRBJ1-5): DVKVTQSSRYLVKRTGEKVFLECVQDMDHENMFWYRQDPGLGLRLIYFSYDVKMKEKGDIPEGYSVSREKKERFSLILESASTNQTSMYLCASSQPGQGANQPQHFGDGTRLSIL.

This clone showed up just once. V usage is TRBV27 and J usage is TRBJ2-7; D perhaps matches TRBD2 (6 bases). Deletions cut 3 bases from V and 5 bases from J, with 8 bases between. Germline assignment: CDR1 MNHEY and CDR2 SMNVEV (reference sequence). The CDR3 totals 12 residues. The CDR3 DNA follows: TGTGCCAGCAGTTTGCGGGGAGACGAGCAGTACTTC. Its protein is CASSLRGDEQYF.

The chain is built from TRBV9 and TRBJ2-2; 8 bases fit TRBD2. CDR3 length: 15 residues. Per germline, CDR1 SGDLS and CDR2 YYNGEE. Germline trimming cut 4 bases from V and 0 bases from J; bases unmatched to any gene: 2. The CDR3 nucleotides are TGTGCCAGCAGCTCAGCGGGGGCGAACACCGGGGAGCTGTTTTTT. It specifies CASSSAGANTGELFF.

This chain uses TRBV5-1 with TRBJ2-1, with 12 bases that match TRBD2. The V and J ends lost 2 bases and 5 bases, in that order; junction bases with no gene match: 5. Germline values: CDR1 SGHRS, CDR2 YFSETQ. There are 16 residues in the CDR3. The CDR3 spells CASSFSSGRGDNEQFF. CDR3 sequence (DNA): TGCGCCAGCAGCTTCTCTAGCGGGAGGGGGGACAATGAGCAGTTCTTC.

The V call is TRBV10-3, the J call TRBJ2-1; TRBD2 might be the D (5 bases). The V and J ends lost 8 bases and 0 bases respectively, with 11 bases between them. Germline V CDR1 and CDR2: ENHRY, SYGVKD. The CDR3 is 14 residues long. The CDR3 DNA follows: TGTGCCATCCGTGGGGAGAGCTCCTACAATGAGCAGTTCTTC. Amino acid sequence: CAIRGESSYNEQFF.

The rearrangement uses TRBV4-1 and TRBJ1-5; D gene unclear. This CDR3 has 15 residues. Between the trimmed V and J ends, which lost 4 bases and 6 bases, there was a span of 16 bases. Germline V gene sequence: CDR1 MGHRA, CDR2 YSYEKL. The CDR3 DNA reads TGCGCCAGCAGCCCTAACGCCGGGGTCCTTCAGCCCCAGCATTTT. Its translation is CASSPNAGVLQPQHF.